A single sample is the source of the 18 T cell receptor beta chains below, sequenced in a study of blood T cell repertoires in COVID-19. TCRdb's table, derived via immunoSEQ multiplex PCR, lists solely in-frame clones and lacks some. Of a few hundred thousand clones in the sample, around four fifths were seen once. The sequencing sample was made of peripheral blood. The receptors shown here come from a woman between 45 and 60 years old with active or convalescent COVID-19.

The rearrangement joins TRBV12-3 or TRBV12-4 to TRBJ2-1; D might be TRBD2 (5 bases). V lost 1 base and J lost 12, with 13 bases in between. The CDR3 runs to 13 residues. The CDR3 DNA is TGTGCCAGCAGTTTAGGGCTAGCCGCCGGGCAGTTCTTC. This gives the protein CASSLGLAAGQFF.

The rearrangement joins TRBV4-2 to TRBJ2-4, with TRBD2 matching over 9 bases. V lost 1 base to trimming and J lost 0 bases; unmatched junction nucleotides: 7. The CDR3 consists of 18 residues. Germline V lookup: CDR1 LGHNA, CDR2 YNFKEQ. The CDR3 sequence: CASSQGSLAGLAKNIQYF. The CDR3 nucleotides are TGTGCCAGCAGCCAAGGATCGCTAGCGGGGTTAGCCAAAAACATTCAGTACTTC.

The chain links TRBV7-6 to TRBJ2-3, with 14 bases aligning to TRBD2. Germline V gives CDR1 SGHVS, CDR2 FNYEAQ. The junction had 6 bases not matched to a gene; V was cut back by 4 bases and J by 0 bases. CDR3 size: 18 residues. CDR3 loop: CASSSRLAGGLSTDTQYF. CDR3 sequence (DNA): TGTGCCAGCAGCTCTAGACTAGCGGGAGGGCTTAGCACAGATACGCAGTATTTT.

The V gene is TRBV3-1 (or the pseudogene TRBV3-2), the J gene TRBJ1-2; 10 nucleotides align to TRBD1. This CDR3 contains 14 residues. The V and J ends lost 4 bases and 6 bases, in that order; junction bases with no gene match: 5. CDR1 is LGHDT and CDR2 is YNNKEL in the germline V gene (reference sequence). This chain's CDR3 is CASSLRTGGNGYTF. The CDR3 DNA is TGTGCCAGCAGCCTCCGGACAGGGGGGAATGGCTACACCTTC.

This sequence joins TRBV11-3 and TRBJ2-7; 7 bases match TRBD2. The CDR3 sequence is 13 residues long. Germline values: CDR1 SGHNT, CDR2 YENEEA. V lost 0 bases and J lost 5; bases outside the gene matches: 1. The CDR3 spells CASSLEAGDEQYF. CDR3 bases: TGTGCCAGCAGCTTAGAGGCGGGAGACGAGCAGTACTTC.

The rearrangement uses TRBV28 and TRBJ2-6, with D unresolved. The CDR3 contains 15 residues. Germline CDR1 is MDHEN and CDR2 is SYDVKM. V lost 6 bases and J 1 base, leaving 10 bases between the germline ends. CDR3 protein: CASRTLGSGANVLTF. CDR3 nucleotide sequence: TGTGCCAGCAGGACACTTGGATCTGGGGCCAACGTCCTGACTTTC.

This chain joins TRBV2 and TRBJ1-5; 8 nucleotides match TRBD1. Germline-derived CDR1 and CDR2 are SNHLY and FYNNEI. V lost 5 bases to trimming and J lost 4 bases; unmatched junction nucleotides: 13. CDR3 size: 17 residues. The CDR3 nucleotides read TGTGCCAGCAGTAAAGGGAAGGACAGGGCTTCAAATCAGCCCCAGCATTTT. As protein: CASSKGKDRASNQPQHF.

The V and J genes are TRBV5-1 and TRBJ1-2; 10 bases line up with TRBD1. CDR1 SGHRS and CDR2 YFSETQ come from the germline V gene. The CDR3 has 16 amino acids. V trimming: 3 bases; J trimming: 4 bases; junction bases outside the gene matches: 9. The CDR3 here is CASSSLPGQGTYGYTF. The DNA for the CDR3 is TGCGCCAGCAGCTCCTTACCGGGACAGGGGACCTATGGCTACACCTTC. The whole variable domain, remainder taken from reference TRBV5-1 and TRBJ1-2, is KAGVTQTPRYLIKTRGQQVTLSCSPISGHRSVSWYQQTPGQGLQFLFEYFSETQRNKGNFPGRFSGRQFSNSRSEMNVSTLELGDSALYLCASSSLPGQGTYGYTFGSGTRLTVV.

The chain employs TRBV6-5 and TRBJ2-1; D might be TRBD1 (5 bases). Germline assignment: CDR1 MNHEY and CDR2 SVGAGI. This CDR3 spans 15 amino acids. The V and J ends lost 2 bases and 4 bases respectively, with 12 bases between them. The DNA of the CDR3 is TGTGCCAGCAGTTACGCGCAGGGCTTTTACAATGAGCAGTTCTTC. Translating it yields CASSYAQGFYNEQFF.

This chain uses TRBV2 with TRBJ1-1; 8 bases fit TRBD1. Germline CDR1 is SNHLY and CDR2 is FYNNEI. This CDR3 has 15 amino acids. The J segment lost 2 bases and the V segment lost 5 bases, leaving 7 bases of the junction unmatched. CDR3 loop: CASSPDRGYNTEAFF. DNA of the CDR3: TGTGCCAGCAGTCCCGACAGGGGTTATAACACTGAAGCTTTCTTT. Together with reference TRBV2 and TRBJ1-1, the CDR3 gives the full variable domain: EPEVTQTPSHQVTQMGQEVILRCVPISNHLYFYWYRQILGQKVEFLVSFYNNEISEKSEIFDDQFSVERPDGSNFTLKIRSTKLEDSAMYFCASSPDRGYNTEAFFGQGTRLTVV.

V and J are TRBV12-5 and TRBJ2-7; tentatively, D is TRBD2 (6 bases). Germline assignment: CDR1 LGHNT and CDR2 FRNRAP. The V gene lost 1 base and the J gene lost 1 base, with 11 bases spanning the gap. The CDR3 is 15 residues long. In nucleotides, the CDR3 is TGTGCTAGTGGTTTGGGGTCGGCGGGGTCCTACGAGCAGTACTTC. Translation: CASGLGSAGSYEQYF.

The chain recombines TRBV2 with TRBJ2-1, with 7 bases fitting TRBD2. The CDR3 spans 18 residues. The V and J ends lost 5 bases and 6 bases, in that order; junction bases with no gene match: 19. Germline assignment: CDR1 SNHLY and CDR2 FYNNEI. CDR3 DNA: TGTGCCAGCAGTTCCGGGACTACCCGATTTAGGCCTTCCAATGAGCAGTTCTTC. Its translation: CASSSGTTRFRPSNEQFF.

The CDR3 region has the DNA TGCAGCGTTGTGCTAGCGGGGAATTACAATGAGCAGTTCTTC. Amino acids: CSVVLAGNYNEQFF. V gene TRBV29-1 combines with J gene TRBJ2-1, with 9 bases fitting TRBD2. CDR1 is SQVTM, CDR2 ANQGSEA, per germline. V was pared by 4 bases and J by 4 bases, with 5 bases of the junction left unmatched. This CDR3 comprises 14 residues.

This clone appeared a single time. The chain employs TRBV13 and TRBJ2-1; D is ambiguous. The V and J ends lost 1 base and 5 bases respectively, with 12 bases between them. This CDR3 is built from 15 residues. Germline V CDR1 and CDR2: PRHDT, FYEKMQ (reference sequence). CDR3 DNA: TGTGCCAGCAGCTTAGCACTTTCTAGTAACAATGAGCAGTTCTTC. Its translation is CASSLALSSNNEQFF.

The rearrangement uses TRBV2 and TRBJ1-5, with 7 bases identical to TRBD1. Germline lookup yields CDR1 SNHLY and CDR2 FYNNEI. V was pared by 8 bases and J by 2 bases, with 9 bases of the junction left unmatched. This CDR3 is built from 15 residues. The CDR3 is CASHRGRYGNQPQHF. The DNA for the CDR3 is TGTGCCAGCCACAGGGGACGATACGGCAATCAGCCCCAGCATTTT.

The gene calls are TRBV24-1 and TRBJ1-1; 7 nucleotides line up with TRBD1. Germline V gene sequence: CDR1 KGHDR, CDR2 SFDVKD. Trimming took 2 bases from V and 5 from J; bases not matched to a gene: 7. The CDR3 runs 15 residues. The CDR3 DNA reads TGTGCCACCAGTGATTCTGACCCAGGGGGGACTGAAGCTTTCTTT. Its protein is CATSDSDPGGTEAFF.

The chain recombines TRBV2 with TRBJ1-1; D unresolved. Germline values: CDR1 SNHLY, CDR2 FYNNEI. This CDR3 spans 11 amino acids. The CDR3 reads CAQSGGTEAFF. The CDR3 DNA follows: TGTGCACAGTCCGGAGGGACTGAAGCTTTCTTT.

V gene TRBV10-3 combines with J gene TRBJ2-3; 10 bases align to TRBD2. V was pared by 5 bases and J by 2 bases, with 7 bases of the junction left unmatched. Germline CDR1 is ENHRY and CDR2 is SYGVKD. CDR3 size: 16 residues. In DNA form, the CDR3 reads TGTGCCATCAGTCGGGGACTAGCGCGGAACACAGATACGCAGTATTTT. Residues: CAISRGLARNTDTQYF.